This entry is about one TCR beta chain. Original processing methods: Cell counts per sample came from amplifying reference gene primers. The method was immunoSEQ multiplex PCR; TCRdb's version includes in-frame clones alone and lacks a portion of them. That table furnishes V, J and clone size, whereas the DNA furnished D and trimming. This table holds 48,000 or so clones, 80% to 90% found once. The data stem from a study of blood T cell repertoires in COVID-19. With V trimmed by 5 bases and J by 2 bases, 8 bases remained unmatched. The CDR3 runs to 16 residues. In germline, CDR1 is SGHTA, CDR2 FQGNSA. The chain is built from TRBV7-2 and TRBJ2-7; TRBD2 aligns across 11 bases. The material sequenced was peripheral blood. The TCR originated in a woman aged 80 or over with COVID-19, enrolled during active disease. Here the CDR3 DNA reads TGTGCCAGCAGCCGGACGGGACTAGCGGTTCCCTACGAGCAGTACTTC. Amino acid sequence: CASSRTGLAVPYEQYF.